This T cell receptor (beta chain) is from a study of blood T cell repertoires in COVID-19. Sequencing was performed with immunoSEQ multiplex PCR; in TCRdb, only in-frame clones are kept and a portion is missing. The sample yields under 250,000 clones, 83% seen once. The CDR3 loop spans 14 amino acids. V was clipped by 6 bases and J by 4 bases; unmatched bases: 7. The germline V gene has CDR1 MNHEY and CDR2 SVGEGT. Exposed enrollees encountered a COVID-19 case at some point within 2 weeks before study entry. The chain combines TRBV6-2 or TRBV6-3 with TRBJ2-5; 8 bases match TRBD2. The sample taken for sequencing was PBMCs or T cells enriched from blood (not recorded which). This clonotype was obtained from a woman in her thirties or forties who had been exposed to COVID-19. The CDR3 reads CASSRTSPRETQYF. The CDR3 nucleotides read TGTGCCAGCAGCAGGACTAGCCCGAGAGAGACCCAGTACTTC.